This T cell receptor beta chain emerged from a study of T cell responses to AZD1222 COVID-19 vaccine (dated by TCRdb to the early 2020s). Describing the broader study: AZD1222 recipients given second doses at about 4 weeks or at about 12 weeks were pooled, since spike-specific TCR depth and breadth were not found to differ between the two schedules. A total of 230 to 250 trial participants underwent TCR sequencing, of whom some 210 received two doses of AZD1222 and around 25 received two doses of the MenACWY control vaccine. Trial participants were enrolled into age subgroups of 18-55, 56-69 and 70-plus years, which contained roughly 150, 30 and 60 TCR-sequenced participants, respectively. Study-level results and caveats: Most participants were white British and females outnumbered males, and the authors suggested that clonal diversity may have been underestimated. Conclusions about previously exposed vaccinees are limited, since just a handful of AZD1222 recipients were seropositive for SARS-CoV-2 at baseline. Reportedly, close to half of the unique spike-specific TCRs recognized epitopes lying outside the regions that are mutated in the B.1.351 and B.1.1.7 variants. After two AZD1222 doses, spike-specific TCR breadth and depth were significantly higher than at day 0 and than in MenACWY recipients. Vaccine-associated CD4 TCRs spanned the whole spike protein, with dominant responses in regions 160-218 and 743-854. In the small 56-69-year group, the increase in depth fell short of significance, most likely because of low power. No day 14 peak-response samples were available, so repertoires were characterized only after the peak T cell response.

The CDR3 regions of human TCRbeta chains were analyzed by immunosequencing. The study's own analysis went as follows. TCRs in the repertoires were matched against a reference library of SARS-CoV-2-specific TCRs that had been generated with the MIRA antigen-specificity platform. Breadth was defined as the fraction of unique TCRs that were SARS-CoV-2-associated. Depth was defined as the fraction of total T cells that were SARS-CoV-2-associated. Using the MIRA data, every spike-specific TCR was mapped to the spike region that the TCR reacted to and assigned to either a CD4 or a CD8 class. Log10-transformed breadth and depth values were compared by one-way ANOVA with Sidak's multiple comparisons tests. Held by TCRdb, this immuneACCESS table contains in-frame sequences only and omits some clones. Under half of the omission traces to an unresolved V gene where checked; the cause of the rest is unknown. D and trimming come from the DNA, and the V and J calls and clone size come from that table. The sample data list 110,000 to 150,000 clones, and approximately 85% of these were observed just once. Of the sample, 7.5% to 8.5% falls within the top ten clones.

Interpreted using the paper, the time point label stands for: baseline before first vaccination. Samples from vaccinated people were obtained from the UK trials COV001 and COV002, which included a single-blind randomized controlled phase 2/3 trial of AZD1222 (ChAdOx1 nCoV-19) in healthy adults. Trial participant PBMC samples were collected at day 0 and day 28 after the second dose for TCRbeta chain sequencing. Taken from the germline V gene (reference sequence), the CDR1 and CDR2 loops are WNHNN and SYGVQD. Trimming takes 2 bases from V and 9 bases from J, and the germline ends sit 19 bases apart. The CDR3 holds 15 amino acids from the cysteine to the phenylalanine. Just CDR3 DNA is preserved here, 45 bases in frame from base 1. This clone was detected only a few times. Its antigen is unknown. No clone much larger than this one lies a single base away; base qualities are absent.

The receptor chain draws on TRBV10-1 and TRBJ1-2; no D gene can be assigned with confidence. This TCR was sampled from an adult in good health. Here the sequenced sample was peripheral blood, taken on day 0 of AZD1222 vaccination. The CDR3 in this case is CASSEAVRSGISYTF. The DNA sequence follows: TGCGCCAGCAGTGAGGCCGTACGCAGCGGTATTAGCTACACCTTC.